A single count supports the clone carrying this T cell receptor beta chain. Its target is not known. The sample is drawn from a study of T cells in Graves' hyperthyroidism and ophthalmopathy. Using RNA transcripts as the source, TCR beta CDR3 regions were amplified. Researchers ran a first-round RT-PCR on the TCR CDR3 using the HTBI primer set. TCRdb redid the calling of the multiplex PCR reads with MiXCR, one entry per CDR3 protein. The profile shows roughly 420,000 distinct CDR3 sequences, 15% to 18% of them singletons. Findings of the study overall: Peripheral blood also featured most of the thyroid clonotypes expanded above 0.001.

Stability of Graves' hyperthyroidism was defined as absent ophthalmopathy progression within 18 months. The sequence derives from a woman aged 18-35 years with Graves' hyperthyroidism. Input material: blood.

For the CDR3, the DNA is TGTGCCAGCCAAAAGACAGGGTCCTACGAGCAGTACTTC. Its protein product is CASQKTGSYEQYF. V is TRBV6-2 or TRBV6-3 and J is TRBJ2-7, with 7 positions matching TRBD1. CDR1 and CDR2 from the germline V gene are MNHEY and SVGEGT. Germline trimming cut 8 bases from V and 1 base from J; bases unmatched to any gene: 5. The CDR3 totals 13 residues.